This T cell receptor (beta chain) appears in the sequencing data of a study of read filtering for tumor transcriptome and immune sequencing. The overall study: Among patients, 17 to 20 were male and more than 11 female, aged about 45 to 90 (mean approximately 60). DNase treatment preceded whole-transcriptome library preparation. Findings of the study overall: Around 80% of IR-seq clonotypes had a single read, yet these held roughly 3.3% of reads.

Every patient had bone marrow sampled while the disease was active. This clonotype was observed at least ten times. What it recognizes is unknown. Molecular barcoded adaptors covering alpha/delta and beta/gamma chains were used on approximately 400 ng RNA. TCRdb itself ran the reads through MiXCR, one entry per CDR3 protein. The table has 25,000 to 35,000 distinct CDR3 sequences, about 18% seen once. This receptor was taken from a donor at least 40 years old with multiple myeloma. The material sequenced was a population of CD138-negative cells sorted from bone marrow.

The CDR3 sequence: CASSPRTNSDTQYF. The DNA of the CDR3 is TGTGCCAGCAGCCCTAGGACTAACTCCGATACGCAGTATTTT. The V call is TRBV7-8, the J call TRBJ2-3; TRBD2 is a possible D gene (6 bases). CDR1 SGHVS and CDR2 FQNEAQ come from the germline V gene. V lost 5 bases and J lost 6, with 15 bases in between. CDR3 length equals 14 residues.